This T cell receptor beta chain was sequenced for a study of early T cells in non-severe SARS-CoV-2 infection. Across the whole study: Investigators sequenced bulk RNA drawn from unsorted whole blood, and chains remained unpaired. Points from the study as a whole: The study's VDJdb matching favored anti-spike CD8 responses and missed private and CD4 specificities.

Individual cDNA molecules received unique molecular identifiers during library preparation. Each CDR3 protein is one row after TCRdb ran MiXCR on the 5' RACE reads. Of 85,000 to 95,000 distinct CDR3 sequences listed, 16% are singletons. There are 14 residues in the CDR3. Germline loops: CDR1 SGHTA, CDR2 FQGNSA. To note about this clonotype: Its antigen remains unidentified. At one end the junction does not follow the germline gene, possibly because of a read error.

The chain uses TRBV7-2 and TRBJ2-1; TRBD2 might be the D (5 bases). This specimen consisted of whole blood, obtained at baseline. The receptor was isolated from an adult who was a healthcare worker with PCR-confirmed SARS-CoV-2 infection or an uninfected control (not recorded which). The CDR3 here is CASSRGRLNNEQLF. For the CDR3, the DNA is TGTGCCAGCAGCCGAGGGAGACTCAACAATGAGCAGCTCTTC.